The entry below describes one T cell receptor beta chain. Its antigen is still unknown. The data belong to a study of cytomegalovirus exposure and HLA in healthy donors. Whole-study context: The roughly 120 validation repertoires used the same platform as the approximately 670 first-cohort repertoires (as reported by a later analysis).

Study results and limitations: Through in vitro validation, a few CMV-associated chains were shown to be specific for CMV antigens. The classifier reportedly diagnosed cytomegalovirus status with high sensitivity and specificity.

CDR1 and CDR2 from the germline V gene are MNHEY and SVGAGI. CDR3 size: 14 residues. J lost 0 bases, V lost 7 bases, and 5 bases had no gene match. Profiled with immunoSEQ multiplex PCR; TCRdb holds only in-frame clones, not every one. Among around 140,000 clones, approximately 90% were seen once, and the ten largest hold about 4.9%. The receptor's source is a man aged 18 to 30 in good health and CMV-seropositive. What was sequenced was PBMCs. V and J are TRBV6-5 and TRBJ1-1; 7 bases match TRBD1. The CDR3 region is CASNLQGMNTEAFF. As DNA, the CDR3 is TGTGCCAGCAACTTACAGGGGATGAACACTGAAGCTTTCTTT.